This T cell receptor beta chain was captured by sequencing in a study of blood T cell repertoires in COVID-19 (dated by TCRdb to the early 2020s). About the study as a whole: Samples covering the acute and convalescent phases of COVID-19 were provided by collaborators in the United States, Italy and Spain. The prospective study material was composed of cDNA or gDNA derived from T cells, B-cell-depleted T cells, or PBMCs. Deeply sampled blood TCRbeta repertoires from subjects exposed to, actively infected with, or recovered from COVID-19 were included in the dataset. A freely available public database, intended as a resource for researchers studying the immune response to SARS-CoV-2, is where the repertoires were released. The samples were drawn from the first 160 participants of the ongoing ImmuneRACE study and from 1,254 subjects provided by 6 global collaborators. Nearly every sample came with metadata listing a de-identified subject ID, COVID-19 status, age in years and sex. Where HLA class I and class II types were available, the types were taken from metadata supplied by the sample provider, not from assay-based typing.

From the cysteine up to the phenylalanine, the CDR3 has a length of 12 residues. Here the CDR3 DNA is all that survives: 36 bases in frame from base 1. CDR1 and CDR2, per the germline V gene (reference sequence), are LNHDA and SQIVND. V drops 4 bases and J drops 4 bases, leaving 7 bases in between. The immunoSEQ Assay, a bias-controlled multiplex PCR, was used to amplify TCRbeta CDR3 regions from genomic DNA. The authors' analysis ran thus. The number of nucleated cells in each sample was estimated from the amplification of reference gene primers within the assay. To quantify the absolute abundance of each unique TCRbeta CDR3 rearrangement, sequence reads were collapsed and filtered. For each sample, productive Simpson clonality was calculated as the square root of Simpson's diversity index over productive rearrangements. In its TCRdb copy, this immuneACCESS table keeps in-frame sequences only and misses some clones. Where compared with another copy, unresolved V genes explain less than half of these, and the others have no known cause. V and J calls and clone size are those listed in that table; D and trimming were worked out from the DNA. In this sample the table shows approximately 220,000 clones, around 90% of which occur a single time. Roughly 16% of the sample is taken by the ten largest.

What the authors observed across the whole study: The quantity of clinical and demographic metadata differed by source and by participant and was supplied without curation.

Concerning this clone itself: Its antigen is currently not known. No base qualities exist here, and no much larger clone lies one base off it.

Enrolling through a virtual design, the prospective study's participants ranged in age from roughly 18 to 90 years and lived across about two dozen United States geographic areas. In the prospective study, cohorts were assigned on the basis of participant-reported clinical history obtained from a screening survey and a study questionnaire. A participant counted as exposed if, within 2 weeks of entering the study, that participant had been in contact with someone who had a PCR-confirmed or clinician-diagnosed COVID-19 case. Each participant in the prospective study had whole blood, serum and a nasopharyngeal or oropharyngeal swab collected by mobile phlebotomists. Participants in the prospective study had the option to provide additional blood draws and questionnaires over an approximately 2-month period. Blood samples from the prospective study were shipped frozen or at room temperature prior to DNA extraction.

The chain couples TRBV19 to TRBJ2-5; TRBD1 is perhaps the D gene, given 6 matching bases. Sequenced input: PBMCs or T cells enriched from blood (not recorded which). The TCR sequence derives from a man aged 25 to 40 who had been exposed to COVID-19. The CDR3 protein is CASSTDRETQYF. In nucleotide form, the sequence is TGTGCCAGTAGTACGGACAGAGAGACCCAGTACTTC. The CDR3, completed at both ends by the reference TRBV19 and TRBJ2-5 genes, gives the full variable domain DGGITQSPKYLFRKEGQNVTLSCEQNLNHDAMYWYRQDPGQGLRLIYYSQIVNDFQKGDIAEGYSVSREKKESFPLTVTSAQKNPTAFYLCASSTDRETQYFGPGTRLLVL.